This TCR beta chain was identified in a study of vaccination and CD4 T cells after COVID-19. A word on this clonotype: The antigen is not known.

With the Oncomine TCR Beta short-read assay, DNA from cultured CD4+ T cells was sequenced. TCRdb processed the PCR reads anew with MiXCR; each CDR3 protein has one entry. The top ten clones hold around 29% of a sample with around 9,000 distinct CDR3 sequences, 30% to 35% of them seen once. CDR3 size: 14 residues. Trimming removed 3 bases at V and 7 bases at J, with 13 bases between. The V gene's germline CDR1 is LNHDA and CDR2 SQIVND (reference sequence). Described treatment: roughly 11-day PBMC culture with coronavirus spike peptide pools or control peptides (ViraFEST assay). CD4+ T-cell collection from the unexposed donor predated the COVID-19 pandemic (2011-2018).

The chain links TRBV19 to TRBJ2-1; possibly TRBD1 for D (5 bases). The specimen was CD4+ T cells from blood, cultured in vitro. The sequence came from a human donor in good health. The CDR3 reads CASSIRSRENEQFF. For the CDR3, the DNA is TGTGCCAGTAGTATCAGGAGCAGGGAAAATGAGCAGTTCTTC.